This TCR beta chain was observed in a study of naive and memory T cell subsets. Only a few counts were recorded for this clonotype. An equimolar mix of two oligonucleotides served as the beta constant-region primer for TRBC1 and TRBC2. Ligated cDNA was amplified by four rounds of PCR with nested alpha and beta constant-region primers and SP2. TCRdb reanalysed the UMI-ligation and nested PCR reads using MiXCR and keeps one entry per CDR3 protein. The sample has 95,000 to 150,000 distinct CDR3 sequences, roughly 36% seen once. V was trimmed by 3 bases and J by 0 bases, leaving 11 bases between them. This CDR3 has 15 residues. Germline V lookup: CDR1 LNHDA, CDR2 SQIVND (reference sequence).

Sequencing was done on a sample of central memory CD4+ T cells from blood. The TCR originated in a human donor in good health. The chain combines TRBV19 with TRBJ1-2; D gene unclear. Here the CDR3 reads CASSIRTDTNYGYTF. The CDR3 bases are TGTGCCAGTAGTATCCGGACGGATACTAACTATGGCTACACCTTC. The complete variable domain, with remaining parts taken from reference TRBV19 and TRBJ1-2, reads DGGITQSPKYLFRKEGQNVTLSCEQNLNHDAMYWYRQDPGQGLRLIYYSQIVNDFQKGDIAEGYSVSREKKESFPLTVTSAQKNPTAFYLCASSIRTDTNYGYTFGSGTRLTVV.